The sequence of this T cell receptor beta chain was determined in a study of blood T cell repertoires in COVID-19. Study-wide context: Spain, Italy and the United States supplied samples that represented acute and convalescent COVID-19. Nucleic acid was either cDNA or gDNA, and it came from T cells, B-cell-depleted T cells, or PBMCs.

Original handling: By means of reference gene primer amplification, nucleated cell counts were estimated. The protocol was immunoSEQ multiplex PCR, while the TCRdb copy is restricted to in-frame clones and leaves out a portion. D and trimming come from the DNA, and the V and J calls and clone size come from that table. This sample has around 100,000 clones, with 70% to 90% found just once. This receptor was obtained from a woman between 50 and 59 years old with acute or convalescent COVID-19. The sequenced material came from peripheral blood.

CDR3 sequence: CASSRGQGGTGELFF. CDR3 bases: TGTGCCAGCTCGCGGGGACAGGGCGGAACCGGGGAGCTGTTTTTT. The chain combines TRBV18 with TRBJ2-2; 9 nucleotides match TRBD1. This CDR3 contains 15 residues. Germline values: CDR1 KGHSH, CDR2 LQKENI. V gave up 6 bases and J gave up 5 bases; unmatched junction bases: 7.